The next 32 T cell receptor beta chains were all read from a single sample in a study of blood T cells in healthy people across ages. Sample-barcoded 5' priming and a J-beta primer mix drove a second PCR of about 6 to 12 cycles. One entry per CDR3 protein results from TCRdb running MiXCR on the 5' RACE reads. The table includes some 780,000 distinct CDR3 sequences, more than 55% detected once. The sequenced material came from blood. The receptor source for this set is a man in his forties in good health.

This clonotype appeared a single time. Being one base from a much bigger clone, this may be a read error. V is TRBV20-1 and J is TRBJ1-2, with a tentative D call TRBD1 (5 bases). Germline lookup yields CDR1 DFQATT and CDR2 SNEGSKA (reference sequence). The CDR3 has 14 amino acids. Trimming removed 3 bases from V and 3 bases from J, with 14 bases in between. The CDR3 nucleotides read TGCAGTGCTAGTGTTGGGGGTAAGGACTATGGCTACACCTTC. Protein sequence: CSASVGGKDYGYTF.

The chain employs TRBV7-2 and TRBJ2-6; TRBD1 aligns across 8 bases. CDR3 length equals 18 residues. In germline, CDR1 is SGHTA, CDR2 FQGNSA. V shed 5 bases and J 4 bases; nucleotides not matched to a gene: 13. For the CDR3, the DNA is TGTGCCAGCAGCAGAGATGCCTCAGGGGGCGCAGGGGCCAACGTCCTGACTTTC. Protein: CASSRDASGGAGANVLTF.

This clonotype was seen more than once but under ten times. The chain is built from TRBV5-1 and TRBJ1-1; maybe TRBD1 (5 bases). V lost 2 bases and J lost 3, with 11 bases in between. The CDR3 spans 14 residues. Germline V gives CDR1 SGHRS, CDR2 YFSETQ. The CDR3 reads CASSFRDSHTEAFF. The CDR3 DNA reads TGCGCCAGCAGCTTCCGGGACTCCCACACTGAAGCTTTCTTT.

This clonotype was seen a handful of times. V is TRBV20-1 and J is TRBJ1-1; D is ambiguous. Between the trimmed V and J ends, which lost 0 bases and 1 base, there was a span of 9 bases. Germline values: CDR1 DFQATT, CDR2 SNEGSKA (reference sequence). The CDR3 runs to 14 residues. The CDR3 loop is CSARDLGRNTEAFF. CDR3 in DNA: TGCAGTGCTAGAGATTTGGGCCGGAACACTGAAGCTTTCTTT.

The sample holds a few counts of this clonotype. In DNA, the CDR3 is TGCAGTGCTAGAGGAACTTCGGAGGTGGATGAGCAGTTCTTC. Protein sequence: CSARGTSEVDEQFF. The chain joins TRBV20-1 to TRBJ2-1, with a weak D call TRBD2 (5 bases). Trimming shortened V by 1 base and J by 8 bases, and 15 bases separated the two germline ends. This CDR3 has 14 amino acids. Germline values: CDR1 DFQATT, CDR2 SNEGSKA (reference sequence).

This rearrangement joins TRBV20-1 to TRBJ2-3; D not resolved. Germline CDR1 reads DFQATT; CDR2 reads SNEGSKA (reference sequence). V was cut by 6 bases and J by 2 bases, with 6 bases left in between. This CDR3 is built from 11 residues. Here the CDR3 DNA reads TGCAGTGCAGAAGTCACAGATACGCAGTATTTT. This sequence encodes CSAEVTDTQYF.

The rearrangement joins TRBV5-6 to TRBJ2-1, with 10 nucleotides matching TRBD2. Germline CDR1 reads SGHDT; CDR2 reads YYEEEE. The V gene end was trimmed by 4 bases and the J gene end by 4 bases; junction bases not matched to a gene: 8. This CDR3 comprises 16 residues. CDR3: CASSAGILAGYNEQFF. For the CDR3, the DNA is TGTGCCAGCAGCGCCGGTATACTAGCGGGGTACAATGAGCAGTTCTTC.

This chain joins TRBV11-3 and TRBJ2-7; D call uncertain. The germline gives CDR1 SGHNT, CDR2 YENEEA. The CDR3 covers 14 residues. V was trimmed by 6 bases and J by 7 bases, leaving 19 bases between them. This chain's CDR3 is CASRPKATLGEQYF. The CDR3 nucleotides read TGTGCCAGCAGACCAAAGGCCACCCTCGGAGAGCAGTACTTC.

This clonotype was found a few times. J is TRBJ2-3 and V is TRBV25-1, with 8 positions matching TRBD2. CDR1 is MGHDK and CDR2 is SYGVNS in the germline V gene. The CDR3 sequence is 14 residues long. Germline trimming cut 8 bases from V and 6 bases from J; bases unmatched to any gene: 10. In DNA, the CDR3 is TGTGCCAGCGGGTACGGGGGGGCCGGGGATACGCAGTATTTT. Its translation: CASGYGGAGDTQYF.

The rearrangement links TRBV12-3 or TRBV12-4 to TRBJ1-6; D is perhaps TRBD1 (5 bases). The CDR3 sequence is 13 residues long. Deletions cut 6 bases from V and 5 bases from J, with 8 bases between. The CDR3 loop is CASSQGNNSPLHF. The CDR3 bases are TGTGCCAGCAGCCAGGGAAATAATTCACCCCTCCACTTT.

The V call is TRBV12-3 or TRBV12-4, the J call TRBJ2-3, with 7 bases matching TRBD1. J lost 7 bases, V lost 5 bases, and 12 bases had no gene match. The CDR3 spans 15 residues. CDR3: CASSHGTVRPNTQYF. As DNA, the CDR3 is TGTGCCAGCAGTCATGGGACAGTTAGACCCAATACGCAGTATTTT.

This clonotype has just a few counts. J is TRBJ1-5 and V is TRBV24-1, with 11 nucleotides matching TRBD1. The CDR3 sequence is 16 residues long. CDR1 is KGHDR and CDR2 is SFDVKD in the germline V gene. V dropped 4 bases and J dropped 2; count of bases not matched to a gene: 3. DNA of the CDR3: TGTGCCACCAGTGACCGGGACAGGGGGGGCAATCAGCCCCAGCATTTT. It is translated as CATSDRDRGGNQPQHF.

The chain employs TRBV7-2 and TRBJ2-7, with D possibly called TRBD1 or TRBD2 (5 bases each). Trimming removed 8 bases at V and 6 bases at J, with 11 bases between. CDR3 size: 11 residues. Germline V gene data show CDR1 as SGHTA and CDR2 as FQGNSA. The CDR3 region has the DNA TGTGCCAGCGCCTCGAGGGGCGAGCAGTACTTC. Amino acids: CASASRGEQYF.

This clonotype appeared a few times. The chain employs TRBV27 and TRBJ2-3; a possible D gene is TRBD2 (6 bases). The CDR3 sequence is 15 residues long. With 6 bases removed from V and 2 bases from J, the gap between germline ends came to 15 bases. Germline V gene lookup returns CDR1 MNHEY and CDR2 SMNVEV (reference sequence). The CDR3 sequence is CASSPTAGYTDTQYF. CDR3 nucleotides: TGTGCCAGCAGCCCGACGGCGGGGTACACAGATACGCAGTATTTT.

The J gene is TRBJ2-5, the V gene TRBV12-3 or TRBV12-4; no clear D. The CDR3 is 15 amino acids. Between the trimmed V and J ends, which lost 2 bases and 5 bases, there was a span of 15 bases. CDR3 coding DNA: TGTGCCAGCAGTTTATGGGGTCGGAGCAGGGAGACCCAGTACTTC. Translating gives CASSLWGRSRETQYF.

Many counts were recorded for this clonotype. The chain carries TRBV4-2 and TRBJ2-5; the D is unclear. The CDR3 runs to 14 residues. Germline assignment: CDR1 LGHNA and CDR2 YNFKEQ. Trimming removed 0 bases at V and 7 bases at J, with 12 bases between. The CDR3 region has the DNA TGTGCCAGCAGCCAAGACCGACTTGTAGGGACCCAGTACTTC. This encodes CASSQDRLVGTQYF.

The gene calls are TRBV29-1 and TRBJ1-2, with TRBD1 identical over 7 bases. Germline values: CDR1 SQVTM, CDR2 ANQGSEA. V gave up 5 bases and J gave up 8 bases; unmatched junction bases: 5. The CDR3 totals 11 residues. The CDR3 loop reads CSVTGERGYTF. As DNA, the CDR3 is TGCAGCGTTACAGGGGAGCGCGGCTACACCTTC.

There are many counts of this clonotype. This chain connects TRBV9 to TRBJ1-4; 7 bases align to TRBD1. J lost 10 bases, V lost 0 bases, and 3 bases had no gene match. The CDR3 totals 13 residues. Germline CDR1 is SGDLS and CDR2 is YYNGEE. The CDR3 is CASSVGQGGKLFF. CDR3 nucleotide sequence: TGTGCCAGCAGCGTAGGACAGGGCGGAAAACTGTTTTTT.

The J gene is TRBJ2-3, the V gene TRBV2; D is perhaps TRBD1 (5 bases). Germline assignment: CDR1 SNHLY and CDR2 FYNNEI. V was pared by 4 bases and J by 0 bases, with 11 bases between. This CDR3 comprises 15 residues. CDR3 nucleotide sequence: TGTGCCAGCAGTGGTGACAGTCCTAGCACAGATACGCAGTATTTT. Encoded protein: CASSGDSPSTDTQYF.

The chain uses TRBV20-1 and TRBJ2-7; no firm D call. The CDR3 spans 14 residues. Trimming took 0 bases from V and 0 from J, leaving 9 bases between them. The germline gives CDR1 DFQATT, CDR2 SNEGSKA (reference sequence). In DNA form, the CDR3 reads TGCAGTGCTAGAGAGGATTTCCCCTCCTACGAGCAGTACTTC. Translating it yields CSAREDFPSYEQYF.

The V gene is TRBV12-3 or TRBV12-4, the J gene TRBJ1-1, with D possibly being TRBD1 (5 bases). Trimming cost V 9 bases and J 0 bases, with 17 bases left between them. The CDR3 length is 15 residues. The CDR3 spells CASRVGGNMNTEAFF. The CDR3, as DNA: TGTGCCAGTCGGGTGGGGGGGAACATGAACACTGAAGCTTTCTTT.

This clonotype was found a few times. V and J are TRBV21-1 and TRBJ1-1. TRBV21-1 is an annotated pseudogene. The CDR3 consists of 15 residues. The CDR3 here is CASSKEAPKNTEAFF. The CDR3 DNA reads as TGTGCCAGCAGCAAAGAGGCACCAAAGAACACTGAAGCTTTCTTT.

Ten or more counts support this clonotype. This rearrangement joins TRBV12-5 to TRBJ2-7, with TRBD2 matching over 9 bases. The V gene end was trimmed by 1 base and the J gene end by 3 bases; junction bases not matched to a gene: 7. This CDR3 has 16 residues. CDR1 LGHNT and CDR2 FRNRAP come from the germline V gene. The CDR3 is CASGLGDLAGNYEQYF. The CDR3 nucleotides are TGTGCTAGTGGTTTGGGGGATCTAGCGGGAAACTACGAGCAGTACTTC.

The V and J genes are TRBV27 and TRBJ2-1; TRBD1 agrees at 7 bases. CDR1 MNHEY and CDR2 SMNVEV come from the germline V gene (reference sequence). Germline trimming cut 6 bases from V and 3 bases from J; bases unmatched to any gene: 8. The CDR3 consists of 15 residues. In nucleotides, the CDR3 is TGTGCCAGCAGCAAAGGGGGCGTCGGCTACAATGAGCAGTTCTTC. Translation gives CASSKGGVGYNEQFF.

The V gene is TRBV11-2, the J gene TRBJ2-4; tentatively, D is TRBD1 (5 bases). The germline V and J ends were trimmed by 1 base and 3 bases, with 7 bases remaining between them. CDR3 length: 14 amino acids. Germline assignment: CDR1 SGHAT and CDR2 FQNNGV. The CDR3 DNA is TGTGCCAGCAGCTTAGCGACAGACAAAAACATTCAGTACTTC. This gives the protein CASSLATDKNIQYF.

The V and J genes are TRBV19 and TRBJ2-1; D possibly matches TRBD1 or TRBD2 (7 bases each). The V end lost 8 bases, the J end lost 8 bases, and 19 bases lay between the germline ends. Germline V gene sequence: CDR1 LNHDA, CDR2 SQIVND (reference sequence). The CDR3 is 14 amino acids. This CDR3 reads CASAPGRGRDEQFF. DNA for the CDR3: TGTGCCAGTGCCCCCGGCAGGGGGAGGGATGAGCAGTTCTTC.

This clonotype was counted a few times. J is TRBJ2-5 and V is TRBV20-1, with 8 bases lining up with TRBD2. The CDR3 is made up of 17 amino acids. V shed 5 bases and J 5 bases; nucleotides not matched to a gene: 19. The germline gives CDR1 DFQATT, CDR2 SNEGSKA (reference sequence). The CDR3 DNA is TGCAGTGCTCCTAAAGCGGGGACTAGTACGTTTTGGGAGACCCAGTACTTC. Translating gives CSAPKAGTSTFWETQYF.

This clonotype has only a few counts. One end of the junction does not line up with germline, which may come from a read error. The chain employs TRBV7-3 and TRBJ2-1; a weak D match, TRBD2 (5 bases). The CDR3 extends over 13 amino acids. Germline CDR1 is SGHTA and CDR2 is FQGTGA. The CDR3 loop reads CASSPDRTGELFF. The CDR3, as DNA: TGTGCTAGCAGCCCAGACCGCACCGGGGAGCTGTTCTTC.

The chain recombines TRBV7-2 with TRBJ1-5; no firm D call. Trimming stripped 5 bases from V and 2 bases from J, with 7 bases between. Per the germline V gene, CDR1 is SGHTA and CDR2 is FQGNSA. The CDR3 runs to 13 residues. CDR3 in amino acids: CASSSNRNQPQHF. As DNA, the CDR3 is TGTGCCAGCAGCAGCAACCGCAATCAGCCCCAGCATTTT.

This clonotype has a handful of counts. This rearrangement joins TRBV7-2 to TRBJ2-3; 7 nucleotides line up with TRBD1. The CDR3 length is 13 residues. V dropped 5 bases and J dropped 4; count of bases not matched to a gene: 3. The germline CDR1 and CDR2 sequences are SGHTA and FQGNSA. CDR3 bases: TGTGCCAGCAGCCCAACAGGGGCAGATACGCAGTATTTT. Its translation: CASSPTGADTQYF.

The V gene is TRBV10-3, the J gene TRBJ1-1; possible D gene TRBD1, 6 bases. The ends were cut back, 6 bases at V and 4 bases at J, with 9 bases in the middle. This CDR3 spans 12 amino acids. CDR1 ENHRY and CDR2 SYGVKD come from the germline V gene. CDR3 protein: CAIRDSGTEAFF. DNA of the CDR3: TGTGCCATCAGGGACAGCGGCACTGAAGCTTTCTTT.

CDR3 bases: TGTGCCAGCAGTTTAAGTCCCACTAGCGGATACGAGCAGTACTTC. As protein: CASSLSPTSGYEQYF. This sequence joins TRBV27 and TRBJ2-7; 8 bases map to TRBD2. Germline trimming cut 2 bases from V and 4 bases from J; bases unmatched to any gene: 7. CDR1 is MNHEY and CDR2 is SMNVEV in the germline V gene (reference sequence). The CDR3 totals 15 residues.